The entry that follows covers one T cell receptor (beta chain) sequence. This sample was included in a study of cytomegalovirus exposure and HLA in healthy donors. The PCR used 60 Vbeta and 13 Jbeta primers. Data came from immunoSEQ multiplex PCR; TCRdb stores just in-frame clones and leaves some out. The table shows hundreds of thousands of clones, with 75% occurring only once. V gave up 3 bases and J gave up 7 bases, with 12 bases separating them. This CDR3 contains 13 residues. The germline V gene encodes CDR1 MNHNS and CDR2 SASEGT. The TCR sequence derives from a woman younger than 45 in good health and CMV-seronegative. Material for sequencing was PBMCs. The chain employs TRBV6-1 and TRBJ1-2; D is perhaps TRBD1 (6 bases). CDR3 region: CASSDRGIIGYTF. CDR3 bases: TGTGCCAGCAGTGACAGGGGTATTATTGGCTACACCTTC.